One and the same sample provided the 12 T cell receptor beta chains below, sequenced in a study of cytomegalovirus exposure and HLA in healthy donors. The PCR employed 60 Vbeta primers together with 13 Jbeta primers. The method was immunoSEQ multiplex PCR; TCRdb's version includes in-frame clones alone and lacks a portion of them. The profile shows 150,000 to 200,000 clones, roughly four fifths of them singletons. Sequenced material: PBMCs. The receptors stem from a young man in good health and CMV-seronegative.

The J gene is TRBJ2-5, the V gene TRBV5-6; a possible D gene is TRBD1 (6 bases). CDR3 length: 14 amino acids. V lost 4 bases and J 3 bases, leaving 13 bases between the germline ends. Germline CDR1 is SGHDT and CDR2 is YYEEEE. CDR3 amino acids: CASSPGQPKETQYF. The DNA of the CDR3 is TGTGCCAGCAGCCCCGGACAGCCTAAAGAGACCCAGTACTTC.

The chain combines TRBV7-2 with TRBJ2-5; no definite D call. Trimming removed 1 base at V and 3 bases at J, with 12 bases between. The CDR3 is made up of 15 amino acids. Germline CDR1 SGHTA, CDR2 FQGNSA. The CDR3 sequence is CASSLGWAYKETQYF. CDR3 DNA: TGTGCCAGCAGCTTAGGCTGGGCGTATAAAGAGACCCAGTACTTC. The complete variable domain, with remaining parts taken from reference TRBV7-2 and TRBJ2-5, reads GAGVSQSPSNKVTEKGKDVELRCDPISGHTALYWYRQSLGQGLEFLIYFQGNSAPDKSGLPSDRFSAERTGGSVSTLTIQRTQQEDSAVYLCASSLGWAYKETQYFGPGTRLLVL.

To note about this clone: The sample contains more than one DNA sequence encoding this CDR3. This chain connects TRBV6-5 to TRBJ1-1; no definite D call. V lost 2 bases, J lost 1 base, and 5 bases lay in between. CDR1 is MNHEY, CDR2 SVGAGI, per germline. This CDR3 has 13 residues. CDR3 loop: CASSYGQNTEAFF. The CDR3 DNA reads TGTGCCAGCAGTTACGGGCAGAACACTGAAGCTTTCTTT.

This clone showed up just once. V usage is TRBV5-5 and J usage is TRBJ1-2, with TRBD1 identical over 7 bases. The CDR3 is 15 amino acids. The V segment lost 4 bases and the J segment 3 bases; nucleotides outside the gene matches: 9. Germline assignment: CDR1 SGHKS and CDR2 YYEKEE (reference sequence). The CDR3, as DNA: TGTGCCAGCAGCCCCCTGGGGACAGTAGACTATGGCTACACCTTC. Translating it yields CASSPLGTVDYGYTF.

This chain uses TRBV30 with TRBJ2-1; TRBD2 is a possible D gene (6 bases). There are 14 residues in the CDR3. Germline-derived CDR1 and CDR2 are GTSNPN and SVGIG (reference sequence). V lost 0 bases to trimming and J lost 5 bases, with 11 bases between them. CDR3 coding DNA: TGTGCCTGGAGTGTAGTGGACTACGACAATGAGCAGTTCTTC. Translation gives CAWSVVDYDNEQFF.

This clone has a single count. The chain links TRBV4-3 to TRBJ1-1; 9 bases map to TRBD1. The CDR3 is 14 residues long. From germline, CDR1 is LGHNA and CDR2 YSLEER. V gave up 0 bases and J gave up 9 bases; unmatched junction bases: 5. The CDR3 sequence is CASSQDSGQGQAFF. CDR3 bases: TGCGCCAGCAGCCAAGATTCAGGACAGGGGCAAGCTTTCTTT.

This clone was observed a handful of times. The chain is built from TRBV9 and TRBJ1-5; D call uncertain. V gave up 0 bases and J gave up 3 bases, with 10 bases separating them. This CDR3 is 15 amino acids long. Germline CDR1 and CDR2: SGDLS and YYNGEE. As DNA, the CDR3 is TGTGCCAGCAGCGTAGCGGGGATTCCCAATCAGCCCCAGCATTTT. This sequence encodes CASSVAGIPNQPQHF.

This clone has just a few counts. The CDR3 sequence is CASSDSTGGGFSPLHF. The CDR3 nucleotides are TGTGCCAGCAGTGACTCGACAGGGGGCGGTTTTTCACCCCTCCACTTT. The chain recombines TRBV6-4 with TRBJ1-6, with 10 bases matching TRBD1. This CDR3 has 16 amino acids. Unmatched junction bases numbered 5, after V lost 0 bases and J lost 9 bases. Per germline, CDR1 MRHNA and CDR2 SNTAGT.

The chain joins TRBV6-1 to TRBJ1-4, with 7 nucleotides matching TRBD1. Germline CDR1 reads MNHNS; CDR2 reads SASEGT. The CDR3 runs 14 residues. With 8 bases clipped from V and 5 bases from J, the junction kept 8 bases outside the gene matches. The CDR3 DNA reads as TGTGCCAGCGTGGGGACAGCCGAGAATGAAAAACTGTTTTTT. This translates into CASVGTAENEKLFF.

J is TRBJ2-7 and V is TRBV11-2, with TRBD2 identical over 8 bases. CDR1 is SGHAT and CDR2 is FQNNGV in the germline V gene. The junction had 18 bases not matched to a gene; V was cut back by 5 bases and J by 0 bases. This CDR3 spans 19 amino acids. The CDR3 loop reads CASSTHAGAGGLLSYEQYF. CDR3 nucleotides: TGTGCCAGCAGCACCCATGCGGGTGCGGGGGGCCTCCTCTCCTACGAGCAGTACTTC.

This sequence joins TRBV5-4 and TRBJ2-5, with 11 nucleotides matching TRBD2. The CDR3 consists of 16 residues. Germline CDR1 is SGHNT and CDR2 is YYREEE (reference sequence). Trimming cost V 1 base and J 0 bases; bases outside gene matches: 2. The chain's CDR3 is CASSLKTSGDQETQYF. CDR3 DNA sequence: TGTGCCAGCAGCTTGAAGACTAGCGGGGACCAAGAGACCCAGTACTTC.

The V and J genes are TRBV27 and TRBJ2-4; 9 bases agree with TRBD1. The CDR3 loop spans 16 amino acids. Germline V gene lookup returns CDR1 MNHEY and CDR2 SMNVEV (reference sequence). The trim removed 5 bases at V and 1 base at J, leaving 6 bases unmatched. CDR3 nucleotide sequence: TGTGCCAGCAGTGTTACAGGGGGCACGGCCAAAAACATTCAGTACTTC. Translation: CASSVTGGTAKNIQYF.